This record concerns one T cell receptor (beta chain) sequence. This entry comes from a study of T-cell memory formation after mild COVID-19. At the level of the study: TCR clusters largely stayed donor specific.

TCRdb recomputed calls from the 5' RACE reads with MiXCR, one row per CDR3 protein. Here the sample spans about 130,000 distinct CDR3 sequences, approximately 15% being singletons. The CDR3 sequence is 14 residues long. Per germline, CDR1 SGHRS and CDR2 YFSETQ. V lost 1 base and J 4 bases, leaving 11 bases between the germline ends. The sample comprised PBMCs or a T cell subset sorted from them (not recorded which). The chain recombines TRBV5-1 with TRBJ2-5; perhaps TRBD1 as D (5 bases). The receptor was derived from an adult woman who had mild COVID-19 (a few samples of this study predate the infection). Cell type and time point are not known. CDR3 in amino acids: CASSLQGKGETQYF. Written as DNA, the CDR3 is TGCGCCAGCAGCTTGCAGGGAAAGGGAGAGACCCAGTACTTC. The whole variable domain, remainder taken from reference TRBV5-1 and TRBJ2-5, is KAGVTQTPRYLIKTRGQQVTLSCSPISGHRSVSWYQQTPGQGLQFLFEYFSETQRNKGNFPGRFSGRQFSNSRSEMNVSTLELGDSALYLCASSLQGKGETQYFGPGTRLLVL.